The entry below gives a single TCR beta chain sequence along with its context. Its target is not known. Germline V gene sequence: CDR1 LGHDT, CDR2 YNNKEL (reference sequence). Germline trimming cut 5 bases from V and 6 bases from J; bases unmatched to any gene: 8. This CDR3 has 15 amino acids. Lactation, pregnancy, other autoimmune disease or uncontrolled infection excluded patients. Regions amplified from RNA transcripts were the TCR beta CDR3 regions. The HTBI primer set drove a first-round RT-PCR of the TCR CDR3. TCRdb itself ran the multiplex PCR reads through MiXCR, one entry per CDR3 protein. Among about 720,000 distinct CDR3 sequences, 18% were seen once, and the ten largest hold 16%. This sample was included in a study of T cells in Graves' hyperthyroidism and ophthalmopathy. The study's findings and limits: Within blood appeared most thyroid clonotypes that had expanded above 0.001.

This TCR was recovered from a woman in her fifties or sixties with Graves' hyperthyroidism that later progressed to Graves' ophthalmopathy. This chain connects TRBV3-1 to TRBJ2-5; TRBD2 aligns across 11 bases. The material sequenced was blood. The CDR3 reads CASSAPTSGGKTQYF. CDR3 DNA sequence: TGTGCCAGCAGCGCTCCTACTAGCGGGGGCAAGACCCAGTACTTC.